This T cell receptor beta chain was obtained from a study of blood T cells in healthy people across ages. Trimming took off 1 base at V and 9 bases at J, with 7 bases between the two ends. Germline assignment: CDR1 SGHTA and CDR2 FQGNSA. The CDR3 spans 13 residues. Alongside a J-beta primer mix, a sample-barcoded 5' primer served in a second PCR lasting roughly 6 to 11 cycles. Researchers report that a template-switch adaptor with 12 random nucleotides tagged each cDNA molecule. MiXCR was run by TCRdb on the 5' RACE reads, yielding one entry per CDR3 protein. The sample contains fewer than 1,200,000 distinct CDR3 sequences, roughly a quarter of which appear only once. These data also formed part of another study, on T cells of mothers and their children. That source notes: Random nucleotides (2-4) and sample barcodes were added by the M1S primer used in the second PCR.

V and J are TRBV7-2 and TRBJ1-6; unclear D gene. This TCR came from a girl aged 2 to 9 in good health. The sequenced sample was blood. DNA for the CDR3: TGTGCCAGCAGCTTAGATCCCCCTTCACCCCTCCACTTT. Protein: CASSLDPPSPLHF.